This T cell receptor beta chain was found in a study of T-cell memory formation after mild COVID-19. V gave up 2 bases and J gave up 6 bases, with 17 bases separating them. Germline V CDR1 and CDR2: MNHNY, SVGAGI (reference sequence). The CDR3 is 16 amino acids. A single record per CDR3 protein comes from TCRdb applying MiXCR to the 5' RACE reads. The sample includes 290,000 or so distinct CDR3 sequences, roughly a fifth of them seen just once. Material: PBMCs or a T cell subset sorted from them (not recorded which). The chain links TRBV6-6 to TRBJ1-5; weak D call: TRBD1 (5 bases). This TCR was sampled from a man aged 18 to 29 who had mild COVID-19 (a few samples of this study predate the infection). Cell type and time point are not known. For the CDR3, the DNA is TGTGCCAGCAGTTACCTCCCGGCGGGGGGTGGTCAGCCCCAGCATTTT. Translation gives CASSYLPAGGGQPQHF.